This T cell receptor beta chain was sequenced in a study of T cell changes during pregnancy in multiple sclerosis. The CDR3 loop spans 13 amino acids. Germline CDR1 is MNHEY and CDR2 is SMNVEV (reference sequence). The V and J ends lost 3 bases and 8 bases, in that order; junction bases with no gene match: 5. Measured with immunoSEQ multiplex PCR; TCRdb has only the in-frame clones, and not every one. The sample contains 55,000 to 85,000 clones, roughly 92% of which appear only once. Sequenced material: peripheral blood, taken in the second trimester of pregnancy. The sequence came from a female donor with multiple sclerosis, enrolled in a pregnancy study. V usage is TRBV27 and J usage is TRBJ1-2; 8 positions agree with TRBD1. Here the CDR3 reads CASSFRGPGGYTF. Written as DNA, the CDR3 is TGTGCCAGCAGTTTCAGGGGGCCGGGAGGCTACACCTTC.